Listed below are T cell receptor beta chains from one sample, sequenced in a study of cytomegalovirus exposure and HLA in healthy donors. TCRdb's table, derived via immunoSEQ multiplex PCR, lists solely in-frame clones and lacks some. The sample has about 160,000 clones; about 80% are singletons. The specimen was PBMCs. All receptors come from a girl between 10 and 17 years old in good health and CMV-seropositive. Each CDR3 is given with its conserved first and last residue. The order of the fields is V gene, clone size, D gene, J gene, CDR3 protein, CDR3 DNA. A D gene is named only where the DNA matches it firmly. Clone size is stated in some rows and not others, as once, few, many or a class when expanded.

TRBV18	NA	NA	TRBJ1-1	CASSPPLRTTEAFF	TGTGCCAGCTCACCACCTTTGCGAACCACTGAAGCTTTCTTT
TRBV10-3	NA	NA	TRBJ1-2	CATQGGYTF	TGTGCCACCCAGGGAGGCTACACCTTC
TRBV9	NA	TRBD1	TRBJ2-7	CASSVGTGAYEQYF	TGTGCCAGCAGCGTAGGTACAGGGGCCTACGAGCAGTACTTC
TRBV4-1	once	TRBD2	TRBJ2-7	CASSGRAGGPNEQYF	TGCGCCAGCAGCGGTCGTGCGGGGGGGCCCAACGAGCAGTACTTC
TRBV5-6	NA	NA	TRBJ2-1	CASSRDSSSHNEQFF	TGTGCCAGCAGCCGGGACTCAAGCTCCCACAATGAGCAGTTCTTC
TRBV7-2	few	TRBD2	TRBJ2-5	CASSLFLAGQETQYF	TGTGCCAGCAGCTTGTTCCTAGCGGGGCAAGAGACCCAGTACTTC
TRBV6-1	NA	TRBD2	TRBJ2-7	CAGSSSGVTYEQYF	TGTGCGGGGAGTTCCAGCGGGGTCACCTACGAGCAGTACTTC
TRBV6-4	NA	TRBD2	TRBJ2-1	CASSVAGDSYNEQFF	TGTGCCAGCAGCGTAGCGGGAGACTCCTACAATGAGCAGTTCTTC
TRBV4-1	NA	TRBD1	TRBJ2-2	CASSQDPRDSANTGELFF	TGCGCCAGCAGCCAAGATCCCAGGGACAGCGCCAACACCGGGGAGCTGTTTTTT
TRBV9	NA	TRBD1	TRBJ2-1	CASSATGGFYNEQFF	TGTGCCAGCAGCGCAACAGGGGGGTTCTACAATGAGCAGTTCTTC
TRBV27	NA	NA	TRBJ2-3	CASSSRTESTDTQYF	TGTGCCAGCAGTTCCCGGACAGAAAGTACAGATACGCAGTATTTT
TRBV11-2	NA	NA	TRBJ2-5	CASSFRSQETQYF	TGTGCCAGCAGCTTTCGGAGCCAAGAGACCCAGTACTTC
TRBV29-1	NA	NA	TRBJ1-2	CSVEDEGRAYGYTF	TGCAGCGTTGAAGACGAGGGCCGGGCCTATGGCTACACCTTC
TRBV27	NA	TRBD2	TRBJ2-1	CASSFQGGGLEQFF	TGTGCCAGCAGTTTTCAGGGCGGGGGGCTTGAGCAGTTCTTC
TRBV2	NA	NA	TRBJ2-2	CASEGGGRDTGELFF	TGTGCCAGCGAAGGGGGTGGCAGGGACACCGGGGAGCTGTTTTTT
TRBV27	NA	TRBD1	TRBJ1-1	CASSPVVTGRHTEAFF	TGTGCCAGCAGCCCAGTAGTGACAGGGAGACATACTGAAGCTTTCTTT
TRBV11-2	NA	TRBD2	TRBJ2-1	CASSFLREGVEQFF	TGTGCCAGCAGCTTTCTCAGGGAGGGCGTTGAGCAGTTCTTC
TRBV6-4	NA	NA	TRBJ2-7	CASSEGGAGEQYF	TGTGCCAGCAGTGAAGGTGGGGCCGGCGAGCAGTACTTC
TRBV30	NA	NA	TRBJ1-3	CAWRDRGDTIYF	TGTGCCTGGAGGGACAGAGGGGACACCATATATTTT
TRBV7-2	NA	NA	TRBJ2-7	CASSSKAAAAYEQYF	TGTGCCAGCAGCAGTAAAGCAGCGGCTGCCTACGAGCAGTACTTC
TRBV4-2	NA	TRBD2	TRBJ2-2	CASSPNGLAVNTGELFF	TGTGCCAGCAGCCCGAATGGACTAGCGGTTAACACCGGGGAGCTGTTTTTT
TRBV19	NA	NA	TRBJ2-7	CASSIEVDSEQYF	TGTGCCAGTAGTATAGAGGTTGACTCCGAGCAGTACTTC
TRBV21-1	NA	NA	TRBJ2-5	CASSKGRGTRKTQYF	TGTGCCAGCAGCAAGGGCAGGGGCACACGGAAGACCCAGTACTTC
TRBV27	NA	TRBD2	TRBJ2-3	CASSLFGLAGDTQYF	TGTGCCAGCAGTTTATTCGGTCTAGCGGGAGATACGCAGTATTTT
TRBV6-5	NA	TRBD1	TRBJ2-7	CASSKGQGFSYEQYF	TGTGCCAGCAGTAAGGGACAGGGTTTCTCCTACGAGCAGTACTTC
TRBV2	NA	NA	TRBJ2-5	CASTQTGYREETQYF	TGTGCCAGCACCCAAACTGGTTACAGGGAAGAGACCCAGTACTTC
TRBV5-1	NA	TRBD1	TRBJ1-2	CASSLETGQANYGYTF	TGCGCCAGCAGCTTGGAGACAGGGCAAGCTAACTATGGCTACACCTTC
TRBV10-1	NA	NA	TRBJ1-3	CASSEGVGNTIYF	TGCGCCAGCAGTGAAGGGGTCGGAAACACCATATATTTT
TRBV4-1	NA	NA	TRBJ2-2	CASSLGQYTGELFF	TGCGCCAGCAGCCTTGGACAGTACACGGGGGAGCTGTTTTTT
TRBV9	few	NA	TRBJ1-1	CASSGGGRAPEAFF	TGTGCCAGCAGCGGTGGGGGCAGGGCCCCTGAAGCTTTCTTT
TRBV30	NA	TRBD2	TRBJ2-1	CAWSAGLAGVDEQFF	TGTGCCTGGAGCGCGGGACTAGCGGGAGTCGATGAGCAGTTCTTC
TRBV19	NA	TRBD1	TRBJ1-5	CASSLRTGNQPQHF	TGTGCCAGTAGTCTCCGGACAGGGAATCAGCCCCAGCATTTT
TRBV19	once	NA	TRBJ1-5	CASIRTVRDQPQHF	TGTGCCAGTATAAGGACAGTAAGGGATCAGCCCCAGCATTTT
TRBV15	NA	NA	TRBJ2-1	CATSRDTGEGSYNEQFF	TGTGCCACCAGCAGAGATACCGGAGAGGGCTCCTACAATGAGCAGTTCTTC
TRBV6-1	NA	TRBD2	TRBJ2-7	CASSEATGGGNEQYF	TGTGCCAGCAGTGAAGCTACGGGAGGTGGGAACGAGCAGTACTTC
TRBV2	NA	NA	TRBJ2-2	CASSRESTGELFF	TGTGCCAGCAGCAGGGAAAGTACCGGGGAGCTGTTTTTT
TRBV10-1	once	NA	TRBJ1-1	CASSDSGANTEAFF	TGCGCCAGCAGTGATTCAGGGGCGAACACTGAAGCTTTCTTT
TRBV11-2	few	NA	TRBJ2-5	CASSLAVYQETQYF	TGTGCCAGCAGCTTAGCGGTGTACCAAGAGACCCAGTACTTC
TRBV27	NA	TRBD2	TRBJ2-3	CASSHPGLAGRNPDTQYF	TGTGCCAGCAGTCACCCGGGACTAGCGGGAAGAAATCCAGATACGCAGTATTTT
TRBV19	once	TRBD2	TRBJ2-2	CASSILAGSGELFF	TGTGCCAGTAGTATACTAGCGGGATCTGGGGAGCTGTTTTTT
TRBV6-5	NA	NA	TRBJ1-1	CASSYSVAALNTEAFF	TGTGCCAGCAGTTACTCGGTAGCCGCTTTAAACACTGAAGCTTTCTTT
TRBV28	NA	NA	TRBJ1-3	CASSVLQGNEGNTIYF	TGTGCCAGCAGTGTCCTCCAGGGGAATGAGGGAAACACCATATATTTT
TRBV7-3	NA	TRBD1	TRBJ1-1	CASSGQGPTEAFF	TGTGCCAGCAGCGGACAGGGTCCCACTGAAGCTTTCTTT